This T cell receptor beta chain was observed in a study of regulatory T cells. About this clone itself: Its matching antigen is unknown.

At testing, patients were 2 to 39 years old, with reduced naive and increased memory T-cell proportions. CD4+ T cells were divided by sorting: CD25-high CD127-low Tregs, CD25-low CD127-high conventional cells. Regarding the study as a whole: In patients, unique TRB V-J pairs were restricted and V/J usage skewed, especially in Tregs. In CD3G-deficient patients, conventional CD4+ T cells were enriched for hydrophobic CDR3 residues at positions 6 and 7.

Amplification used 52 TRBV primers and 13 TRBJ primers. Repertoires were generated with immunoSEQ multiplex PCR, while TCRdb's copy carries only in-frame clones and drops some. The data contain 20,000 to 25,000 clones, about 88% of them singletons. The CDR3 contains 13 residues. CDR1 is KGHSH, CDR2 LQKENI, per germline. Trimming pared 3 bases from V and 5 bases from J, leaving 10 bases between. The TCR sequence derives from a child under 18 with CD3G deficiency. This chain uses TRBV18 with TRBJ2-5, with a tentative D call TRBD1 (6 bases). The sequencing sample was made of conventional CD4+ T cells sorted from blood. The CDR3 loop reads CASSPGQRETQYF. CDR3 DNA sequence: TGTGCCAGCTCACCGGGACAACGGGAGACCCAGTACTTC.